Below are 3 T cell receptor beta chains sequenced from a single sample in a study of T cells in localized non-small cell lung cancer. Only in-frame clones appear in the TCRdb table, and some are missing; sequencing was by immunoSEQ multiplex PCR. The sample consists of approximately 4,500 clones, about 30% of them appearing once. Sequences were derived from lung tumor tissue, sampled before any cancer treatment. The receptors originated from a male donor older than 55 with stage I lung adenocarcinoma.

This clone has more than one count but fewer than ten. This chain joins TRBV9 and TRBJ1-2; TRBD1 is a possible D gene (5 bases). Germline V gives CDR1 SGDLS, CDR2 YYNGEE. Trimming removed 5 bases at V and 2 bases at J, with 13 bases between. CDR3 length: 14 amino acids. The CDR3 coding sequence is TGTGCCAGCAGTGAAGAGGGGTGGAACTATGGCTACACCTTC. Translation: CASSEEGWNYGYTF.

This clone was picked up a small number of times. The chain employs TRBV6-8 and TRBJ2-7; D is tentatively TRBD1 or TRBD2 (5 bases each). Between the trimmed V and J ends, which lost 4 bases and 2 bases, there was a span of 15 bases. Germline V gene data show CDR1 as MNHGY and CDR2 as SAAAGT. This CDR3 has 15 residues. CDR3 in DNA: TGTGCCAGCAGTTCCGGGACCTACCCACCCTACGAGCAGTACTTC. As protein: CASSSGTYPPYEQYF.

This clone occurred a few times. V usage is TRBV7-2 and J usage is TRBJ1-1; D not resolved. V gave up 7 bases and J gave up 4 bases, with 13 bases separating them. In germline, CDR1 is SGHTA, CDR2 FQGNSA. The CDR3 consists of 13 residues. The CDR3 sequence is CASNSDLGTEAFF. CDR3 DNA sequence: TGTGCCAGCAACTCCGACTTGGGCACTGAAGCTTTCTTT.